This T cell receptor beta chain came from a study of radiotherapy plus CTLA-4 blockade in lung cancer. Here immunoSEQ multiplex PCR was the method, and the copy in TCRdb shows in-frame clones only, minus some. Among fewer than 90,000 clones, less than 90% were seen once, and the ten largest hold 0.82%. Trimming removed 1 base from V and 12 bases from J, with 10 bases in between. This CDR3 is built from 13 residues. In germline, CDR1 is SGHTA, CDR2 FQGNSA. The V call is TRBV7-2, the J call TRBJ1-6; D possibly corresponds to TRBD1 (6 bases). The sample here was peripheral blood, taken from a patient treated with radiotherapy plus ipilimumab. This sequence originates from a human donor with non-small cell lung cancer who had stable disease on radiotherapy plus ipilimumab. In nucleotides, the CDR3 is TGTGCCAGCAGCTTAGGGTGGGGACAACCCCTCCACTTT. This gives the protein CASSLGWGQPLHF.